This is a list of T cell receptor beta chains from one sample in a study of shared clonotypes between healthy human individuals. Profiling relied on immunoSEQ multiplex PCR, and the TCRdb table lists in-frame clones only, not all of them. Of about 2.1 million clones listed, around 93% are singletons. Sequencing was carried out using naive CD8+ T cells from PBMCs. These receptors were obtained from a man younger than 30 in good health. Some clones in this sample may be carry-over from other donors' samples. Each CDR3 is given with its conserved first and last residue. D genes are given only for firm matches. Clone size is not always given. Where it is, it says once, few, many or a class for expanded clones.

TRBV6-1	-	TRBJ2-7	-	TGTGCCAGCAGTGAAGGGACTTTAGCCTACGAGCAGTACTTC	CASSEGTLAYEQYF
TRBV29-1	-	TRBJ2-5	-	TGCAGCGTTGAGGAAAGGATAGGGTGGACCCAGTACTTC	CSVEERIGWTQYF
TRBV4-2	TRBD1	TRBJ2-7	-	TGTGCCAGCAGCCAGACGGGACAGGGGGGGTACGAGCAGTACTTC	CASSQTGQGGYEQYF
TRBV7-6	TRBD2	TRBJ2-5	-	TGTGCCAGCAGCTCGCTAGCGGGAGTTCCACAAGAGACCCAGTACTTC	CASSSLAGVPQETQYF
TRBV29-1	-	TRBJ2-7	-	TGCAGCGCCCCCATAGGCTACGAGCAGTACTTC	CSAPIGYEQYF
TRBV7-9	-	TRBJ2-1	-	TGTGCCAGCAGCCCCATCGACAGTTATGAGCAGTTCTTC	CASSPIDSYEQFF
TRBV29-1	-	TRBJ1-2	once	TGCAGCGTTCCGACGGATGGCTACACCTTC	CSVPTDGYTF
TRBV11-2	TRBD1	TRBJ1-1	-	TGTGCCAGCAGCTTAGATCGGACAGGCCCTGAAGCTTTCTTT	CASSLDRTGPEAFF
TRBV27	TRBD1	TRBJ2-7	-	TGTGCCAGCAGTCAAACCCCGGGGACAGGGCTCCACGAGCAGTACTTC	CASSQTPGTGLHEQYF
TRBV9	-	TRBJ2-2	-	TGTGCCAGCAGCGTAGGGGGAGAGGCCGGGGAGCTGTTTTTT	CASSVGGEAGELFF
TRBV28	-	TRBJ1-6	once	TGTGCCAGCAGCCCTTGGACCCTTTCACCCCTCCACTTT	CASSPWTLSPLHF
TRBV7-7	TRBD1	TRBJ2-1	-	TGTGCCAGCAGCAAGGACAGGGGGCTGAGGAATGAGCAGTTCTTC	CASSKDRGLRNEQFF
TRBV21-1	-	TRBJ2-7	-	TGTGCCAGCAGCAAAGTCAGGACAGGGGAATTATACGAGCAGTACTTC	CASSKVRTGELYEQYF
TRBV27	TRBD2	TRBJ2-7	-	TGTGCCAGCAGTCACTGGGGGGGGGAGAACTCCTACGAGCAGTACTTC	CASSHWGGENSYEQYF
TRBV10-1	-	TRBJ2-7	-	TGCGCCAGCGGGACGGCCCAATTGCACGAGCAGTACTTC	CASGTAQLHEQYF
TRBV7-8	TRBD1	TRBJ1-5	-	TGTGCCAGCAGCTCCCGGACAGGGGGCAATGAGCCCCAGCATTTT	CASSSRTGGNEPQHF
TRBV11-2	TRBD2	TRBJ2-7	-	TGTGCCAGCAGCCCAAGACTAGCGGGAGCGTCTCGCTACGAGCAGTACTTC	CASSPRLAGASRYEQYF
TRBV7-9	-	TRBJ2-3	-	TGTGCCAGCAGCTTAAATGGGGGAGCGCCCACAGATACGCAGTATTTT	CASSLNGGAPTDTQYF
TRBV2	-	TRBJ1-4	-	TGTGCCAGCACCCCCTGGCCATTGTCAACTAATGAAAAACTGTTTTTT	CASTPWPLSTNEKLFF
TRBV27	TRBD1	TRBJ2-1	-	TGTGCCAGCAGTACCGGGACAGGGGAAAATGAGCAGTTCTTC	CASSTGTGENEQFF
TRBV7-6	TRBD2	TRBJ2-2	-	TGTGCCAGCAGCTTCGGGACTAGTCCCGCCGGGGAGCTGTTTTTT	CASSFGTSPAGELFF
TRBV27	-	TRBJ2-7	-	TGTGCCAGCAGTTTGGGCAGAACCTGGGAGCAGTACTTC	CASSLGRTWEQYF
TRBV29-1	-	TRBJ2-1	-	TGCAGCGTTGAAGGGGGGGAGCCACGGGGCAGCTACAATGAGCAGTTCTTC	CSVEGGEPRGSYNEQFF
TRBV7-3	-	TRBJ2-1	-	TGTGCCAGCAGCTTAACTGGAGTACCCTCCTACAATGAGCAGTTCTTC	CASSLTGVPSYNEQFF